Sequencing of this TCR beta chain was carried out in a study of early T cells in non-severe SARS-CoV-2 infection. Trimming took 3 bases from V and 5 from J, leaving 8 bases between them. Germline loops: CDR1 SGHTA, CDR2 FQGNSA. The CDR3 sequence is 13 residues long. Each CDR3 protein gets one entry after TCRdb re-called the 5' RACE reads with MiXCR. This sample has fewer than 100,000 distinct CDR3 sequences, with 13% found just once. This receptor was identified in an adult who was a healthcare worker with PCR-confirmed SARS-CoV-2 infection or an uninfected control (not recorded which). This sequence joins TRBV7-2 and TRBJ2-4; D remains ambiguous. Sequenced sample: whole blood. CDR3 loop: CASSFKTQNIQYF. For the CDR3, the DNA is TGTGCCAGCAGCTTTAAAACCCAAAACATTCAGTACTTC. Together with reference TRBV7-2 and TRBJ2-4, the CDR3 gives the full variable domain: GAGVSQSPSNKVTEKGKDVELRCDPISGHTALYWYRQSLGQGLEFLIYFQGNSAPDKSGLPSDRFSAERTGGSVSTLTIQRTQQEDSAVYLCASSFKTQNIQYFGAGTRLSVL.